Listed here is a single T cell receptor beta chain. Its specificity is unknown. This sample stems from a study of long-term antiretroviral therapy in people with HIV. Study conclusions and caveats: Clones that had undergone expansion before ART dominated the repertoire at all time points. Blood collection from about 2004 to 2018 possibly occurred under older ART regimens. Documentation of ART adherence, viral resistance or therapy changes was absent.

The CDR3 length is 13 residues. Germline V CDR1 and CDR2: MNHEY, SMNVEV (reference sequence). With 2 bases clipped from V and 8 bases from J, the junction kept 4 bases outside the gene matches. At the survey level, the v3.0 immunoSEQ assay was run. The assay was immunoSEQ multiplex PCR, and TCRdb's table has in-frame clones only and misses some. In the table there are around 28,000 clones, just over 90% of which are singletons. Every donor had one or more pre-ART and two or more post-ART PBMC samples. The TCR sequence derives from a man between 18 and 35 years old with HIV. This specimen was unsorted PBMCs, taken 3.1 years after starting antiretroviral therapy. The V gene is TRBV27, the J gene TRBJ1-2; 8 bases are a match to TRBD1. CDR3 in DNA: TGTGCCAGCAGTTTAGGACAGGGCATAGGCTACACCTTC. Amino acids: CASSLGQGIGYTF.